The next 13 T cell receptor beta chains were all read from a single sample in a study of blood T cell repertoires in COVID-19. Libraries were prepared by immunoSEQ multiplex PCR; TCRdb keeps only in-frame clonotypes and omits some of them. Of approximately 380,000 clones listed, around 85% are singletons. Sequencing was done on a sample of peripheral blood. These receptors came from a woman aged 18-29 years with acute or convalescent COVID-19.

The chain has TRBV18 and TRBJ1-5; perhaps TRBD1 as D (5 bases). V lost 2 bases, J lost 7 bases, and 9 bases lay in between. Germline CDR1 is KGHSH and CDR2 is LQKENI. This CDR3 is built from 13 residues. The DNA for the CDR3 is TGTGCCAGCTCACCAAGTTCAGGGCAGCCCCAGCATTTT. Translating it yields CASSPSSGQPQHF.

The V gene is TRBV5-1, the J gene TRBJ1-2, with D possibly being TRBD1 (5 bases). This CDR3 region has 13 residues. Per germline, CDR1 SGHRS and CDR2 YFSETQ. V was cut by 5 bases and J by 5 bases, with 13 bases left in between. The CDR3 sequence: CASRQEGPYGYTF. The CDR3 region has the DNA TGCGCCAGCAGACAGGAGGGCCCTTATGGCTACACCTTC.

In this sample, this clone turned up a few times. The V call is TRBV24-1, the J call TRBJ1-5; D remains ambiguous. The V gene lost 1 base and the J gene lost 9 bases, with 9 bases spanning the gap. This CDR3 is built from 13 residues. Per germline, CDR1 KGHDR and CDR2 SFDVKD. As DNA, the CDR3 is TGTGCCACCAGTGATTTTGGGCAAGGGCCCCAGCATTTT. Translated: CATSDFGQGPQHF.

V is TRBV28 and J is TRBJ1-6, with D tentatively TRBD1 (6 bases). There are 15 residues in the CDR3. Germline V CDR1 and CDR2: MDHEN, SYDVKM. V lost 4 bases and J lost 7, with 14 bases in between. This CDR3 is CASSSHQGTNSPLHF. CDR3 coding DNA: TGTGCCAGCAGTTCCCATCAGGGGACCAATTCACCCCTCCACTTT.

In this sample, this clone turned up once. The rearrangement links TRBV28 to TRBJ2-7; the D is unclear. Germline CDR1 reads MDHEN; CDR2 reads SYDVKM. Trimming shortened V by 4 bases and J by 5 bases, and 15 bases separated the two germline ends. This CDR3 spans 14 amino acids. The DNA of the CDR3 is TGTGCCAGCAGTTCCCCTGAGGAAGGCAACGAGCAGTACTTC. Translation gives CASSSPEEGNEQYF.

This chain uses TRBV7-8 with TRBJ1-6; no clear D gene. The V end was cut by 8 bases, the J end by 9 bases, with 11 bases between. The germline gives CDR1 SGHVS, CDR2 FQNEAQ. This CDR3 is built from 12 residues. The CDR3 here is CASATKSSPLHF. CDR3 DNA: TGTGCCAGCGCAACTAAAAGTTCACCCCTCCACTTT.

The chain uses TRBV6-5 and TRBJ2-5, with 9 bases fitting TRBD1. This CDR3 is built from 13 residues. The V gene's germline CDR1 is MNHEY and CDR2 SVGAGI. V was pared by 8 bases and J by 7 bases, with 8 bases of the junction left unmatched. CDR3 DNA: TGTGCCAGCTCTCGGGACAGGGCGGCGACCCAGTACTTC. Translated: CASSRDRAATQYF.

The chain combines TRBV18 with TRBJ1-6; 9 nucleotides match TRBD1. V was pared by 8 bases and J by 6 bases, with 8 bases of the junction left unmatched. The CDR3 runs to 15 residues. Germline V gives CDR1 KGHSH, CDR2 LQKENI. For the CDR3, the DNA is TGTGCCAGCGCTGAACAGGACAGGGGTAATTCACCCCTCCACTTT. Translation: CASAEQDRGNSPLHF.

The V gene is TRBV24-1, the J gene TRBJ2-3, with 8 bases identical to TRBD2. Germline loops: CDR1 KGHDR, CDR2 SFDVKD. V shed 5 bases and J 5 bases; nucleotides not matched to a gene: 5. The CDR3 runs to 14 residues. The CDR3 here is CATSVGTRGDTQYF. In nucleotides, the CDR3 is TGTGCCACCAGTGTTGGGACTAGGGGAGATACGCAGTATTTT.

The chain couples TRBV27 to TRBJ1-2; 9 bases line up with TRBD1. The length of the CDR3 is 15 residues. Germline V gene lookup returns CDR1 MNHEY and CDR2 SMNVEV (reference sequence). V lost 9 bases, J lost 5 bases, and 13 bases stayed unmatched. This CDR3 is CASKQGARAWYGYTF. The CDR3 DNA reads TGTGCCAGTAAACAGGGGGCGCGGGCTTGGTATGGCTACACCTTC.

The chain joins TRBV25-1 to TRBJ2-7; D is possibly TRBD1 (5 bases). CDR3 length: 12 residues. Germline V CDR1 and CDR2: MGHDK, SYGVNS. Trimming took off 7 bases at V and 5 bases at J, with 12 bases between the two ends. The CDR3 protein is CASNTGSHEQYF. The CDR3 nucleotides are TGTGCCAGCAATACAGGTTCCCACGAGCAGTACTTC.

This clone has just a few counts. The rearrangement links TRBV6-5 to TRBJ2-7; tentatively, D is TRBD2 (5 bases). The CDR3 is made up of 13 amino acids. V shed 6 bases and J shed 2 bases, with 11 bases lying between them. The V gene's germline CDR1 is MNHEY and CDR2 SVGAGI. This chain's CDR3 is CASSPGKPYEQYF. CDR3 nucleotide sequence: TGTGCCAGCAGCCCCGGGAAGCCCTACGAGCAGTACTTC.

This chain links TRBV7-9 with TRBJ2-7, with D perhaps matching TRBD2 (5 bases). The V end was cut by 5 bases, the J end by 6 bases, with 14 bases between. CDR3 length: 13 amino acids. Germline-derived CDR1 and CDR2 are SEHNR and FQNEAQ (reference sequence). The CDR3 DNA reads TGTGCCAGCAGCCGTCGCGGGTCGGCCGAGCAGTACTTC. As protein: CASSRRGSAEQYF. The entire variable domain, with the rest obtained from reference TRBV7-9 and TRBJ2-7, is as follows: DTGVSQNPRHKITKRGQNVTFRCDPISEHNRLYWYRQTLGQGPEFLTYFQNEAQLEKSRLLSDRFSAERPKGSFSTLEIQRTEQGDSAMYLCASSRRGSAEQYFGPGTRLTVT.